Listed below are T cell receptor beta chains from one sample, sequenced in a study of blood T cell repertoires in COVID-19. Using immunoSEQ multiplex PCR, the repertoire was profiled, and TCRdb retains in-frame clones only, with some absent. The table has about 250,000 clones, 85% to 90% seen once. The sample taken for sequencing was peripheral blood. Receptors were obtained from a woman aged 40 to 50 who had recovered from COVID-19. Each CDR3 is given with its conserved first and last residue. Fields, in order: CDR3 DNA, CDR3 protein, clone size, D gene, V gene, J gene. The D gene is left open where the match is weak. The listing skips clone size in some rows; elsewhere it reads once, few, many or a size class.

CDR3nt: TGTGCCAGTAGTATTACCGATAGCTCCTACAATGAGCAGTTCTTC
CDR3aa: CASSITDSSYNEQFF
abundance: -
d_gene: -
v_gene: TRBV19
j_gene: TRBJ2-1

CDR3nt: TGTGCCAGCAGCCAGGGGGCGAGCGGCTACACCTTC
CDR3aa: CASSQGASGYTF
abundance: -
d_gene: -
v_gene: TRBV3-1/TRBV3-2
j_gene: TRBJ1-2

CDR3nt: TGTGCCACCAGCAGAGATCAGGGGGCTGGGGCTTTCTTT
CDR3aa: CATSRDQGAGAFF
abundance: -
d_gene: TRBD1
v_gene: TRBV15
j_gene: TRBJ1-1

CDR3nt: TGTGCCAGCAGTTACCTGGGAGGCCAGCCCCAGCATTTT
CDR3aa: CASSYLGGQPQHF
abundance: -
d_gene: -
v_gene: TRBV6-6
j_gene: TRBJ1-5

CDR3nt: TGTGCCAGCAGCTTGCCGGGCACCGGGGAGCTGTTTTTT
CDR3aa: CASSLPGTGELFF
abundance: -
d_gene: -
v_gene: TRBV5-6
j_gene: TRBJ2-2

CDR3nt: TGCGCCAGCAGCCTACTAGCGGGAGGGCGGGATGAGCAGTTCTTC
CDR3aa: CASSLLAGGRDEQFF
abundance: -
d_gene: TRBD2
v_gene: TRBV5-1
j_gene: TRBJ2-1

CDR3nt: TGTGCCAGCAGCTCAGGGACTTATAGCACAGATACGCAGTATTTT
CDR3aa: CASSSGTYSTDTQYF
abundance: -
d_gene: -
v_gene: TRBV7-8
j_gene: TRBJ2-3

CDR3nt: TGCGCCAGCAGCGTCTGGACCAAGCGGGGCTACACCTTC
CDR3aa: CASSVWTKRGYTF
abundance: -
d_gene: -
v_gene: TRBV5-1
j_gene: TRBJ1-2

CDR3nt: TGTGCCAGCAGCGGGCGGCAGGGGCGCACCGGGGAGCTGTTTTTT
CDR3aa: CASSGRQGRTGELFF
abundance: -
d_gene: -
v_gene: TRBV9
j_gene: TRBJ2-2

CDR3nt: TGTGCCAGCGGCAAATCCGACACCGGGGAGCTGTTTTTT
CDR3aa: CASGKSDTGELFF
abundance: -
d_gene: -
v_gene: TRBV12-3/TRBV12-4
j_gene: TRBJ2-2

CDR3nt: TGTGCCAGCTCCCCTGACAGGGGGTTCGCAGATACGCAGTATTTT
CDR3aa: CASSPDRGFADTQYF
abundance: -
d_gene: TRBD1
v_gene: TRBV18
j_gene: TRBJ2-3

CDR3nt: TGTGCCAGCAGCCCCACGAGTTTGGGACTGAACACCGGGGAGCTGTTTTTT
CDR3aa: CASSPTSLGLNTGELFF
abundance: -
d_gene: -
v_gene: TRBV7-2
j_gene: TRBJ2-2

CDR3nt: TGTGCCAGCAGACCGACAGGGTTTACCTATGGCTACACCTTC
CDR3aa: CASRPTGFTYGYTF
abundance: once
d_gene: TRBD1
v_gene: TRBV6-5
j_gene: TRBJ1-2

CDR3nt: TGCACCAGCAGCCAACGACAGCTACCTAACTATGGCTACACCTTC
CDR3aa: CTSSQRQLPNYGYTF
abundance: -
d_gene: -
v_gene: TRBV1
j_gene: TRBJ1-2

CDR3nt: TGTGCCAGCAGCTTAGTATCGGGGAGGGCCGGTAATGAGCAGTTCTTC
CDR3aa: CASSLVSGRAGNEQFF
abundance: few
d_gene: TRBD2
v_gene: TRBV11-2
j_gene: TRBJ2-1

CDR3nt: TGTGCCAGCAGCTGGACAGGGGTTAGGGGGACTGAAGCTTTCTTT
CDR3aa: CASSWTGVRGTEAFF
abundance: -
d_gene: TRBD1
v_gene: TRBV7-2
j_gene: TRBJ1-1

CDR3nt: TGTGCCTGCTCCGGTATGTACACTGAAGCTTTCTTT
CDR3aa: CACSGMYTEAFF
abundance: -
d_gene: -
v_gene: TRBV30
j_gene: TRBJ1-1

CDR3nt: TGTGCCAGCACCCTCGGGACACCAAACTACGAGCAGTACTTC
CDR3aa: CASTLGTPNYEQYF
abundance: -
d_gene: -
v_gene: TRBV11-2
j_gene: TRBJ2-7

CDR3nt: TGTGCCAGCAGCCAAGAACTAGCGGGAGTAGGAGAGACCCAGTACTTC
CDR3aa: CASSQELAGVGETQYF
abundance: -
d_gene: TRBD2
v_gene: TRBV14
j_gene: TRBJ2-5

CDR3nt: TGTGCCAGCAGTCCCGGGACCGGGGAGCTGTTTTTT
CDR3aa: CASSPGTGELFF
abundance: -
d_gene: -
v_gene: TRBV12-3/TRBV12-4
j_gene: TRBJ2-2

CDR3nt: TGTGCCAGCAGCTTCGGCGGGACAGGGTACAGCCAGCCCCAGCATTTT
CDR3aa: CASSFGGTGYSQPQHF
abundance: -
d_gene: TRBD1
v_gene: TRBV11-1
j_gene: TRBJ1-5

CDR3nt: TGTGCCAGTAGGAATAGCGGGGGCGCGGAGACCCAGTACTTC
CDR3aa: CASRNSGGAETQYF
abundance: -
d_gene: TRBD2
v_gene: TRBV19
j_gene: TRBJ2-5

CDR3nt: TGCAGCGGTGGACTAGCGGGGGAAACTAGCACAGATACGCAGTATTTT
CDR3aa: CSGGLAGETSTDTQYF
abundance: -
d_gene: TRBD2
v_gene: TRBV29-1
j_gene: TRBJ2-3